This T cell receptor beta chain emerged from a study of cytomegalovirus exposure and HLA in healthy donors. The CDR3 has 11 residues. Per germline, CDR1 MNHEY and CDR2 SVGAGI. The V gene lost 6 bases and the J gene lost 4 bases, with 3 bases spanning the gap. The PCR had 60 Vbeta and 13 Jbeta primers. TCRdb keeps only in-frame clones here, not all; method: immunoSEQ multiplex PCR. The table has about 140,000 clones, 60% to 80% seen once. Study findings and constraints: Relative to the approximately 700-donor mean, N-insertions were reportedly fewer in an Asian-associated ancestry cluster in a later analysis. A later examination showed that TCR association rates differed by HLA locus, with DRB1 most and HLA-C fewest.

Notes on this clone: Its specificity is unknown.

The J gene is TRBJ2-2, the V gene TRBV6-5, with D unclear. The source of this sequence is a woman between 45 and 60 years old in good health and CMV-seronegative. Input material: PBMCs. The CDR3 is CASSRTGELFF. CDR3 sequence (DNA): TGTGCCAGCAGCCGCACCGGGGAGCTGTTTTTT.